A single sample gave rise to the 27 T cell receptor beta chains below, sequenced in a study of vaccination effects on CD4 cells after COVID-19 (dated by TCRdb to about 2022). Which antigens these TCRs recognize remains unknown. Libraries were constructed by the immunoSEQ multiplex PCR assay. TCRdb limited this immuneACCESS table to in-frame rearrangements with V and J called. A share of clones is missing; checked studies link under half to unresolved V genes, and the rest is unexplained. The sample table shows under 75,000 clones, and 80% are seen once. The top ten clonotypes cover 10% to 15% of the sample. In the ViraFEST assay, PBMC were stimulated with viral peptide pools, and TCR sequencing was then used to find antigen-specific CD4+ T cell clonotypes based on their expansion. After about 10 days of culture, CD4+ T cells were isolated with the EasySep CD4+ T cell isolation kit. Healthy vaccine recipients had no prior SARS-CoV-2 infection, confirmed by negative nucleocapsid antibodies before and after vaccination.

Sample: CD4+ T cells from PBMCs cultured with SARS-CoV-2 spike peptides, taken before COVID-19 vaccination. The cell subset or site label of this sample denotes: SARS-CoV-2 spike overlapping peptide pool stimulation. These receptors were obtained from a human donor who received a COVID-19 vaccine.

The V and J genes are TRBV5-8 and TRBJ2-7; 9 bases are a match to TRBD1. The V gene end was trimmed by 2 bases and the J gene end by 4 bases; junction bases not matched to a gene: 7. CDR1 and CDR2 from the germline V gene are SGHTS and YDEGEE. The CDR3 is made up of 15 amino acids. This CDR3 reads CASSLGTGTIYEQYV. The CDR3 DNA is TGTGCCAGCAGCTTAGGGACAGGGACGATTTACGAGCAGTACGTC.

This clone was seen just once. CDR3 residues: CASSGGRGLFEKLFF. The CDR3, as DNA: TGTGCCAGCAGTGGAGGCAGGGGTCTTTTTGAAAAACTGTTTTTT. The gene calls are TRBV2 and TRBJ1-4; TRBD1 is a possible D gene (6 bases). V lost 4 bases and J lost 7, with 16 bases in between. The CDR3 extends over 15 amino acids. The germline V gene encodes CDR1 SNHLY and CDR2 FYNNEI.

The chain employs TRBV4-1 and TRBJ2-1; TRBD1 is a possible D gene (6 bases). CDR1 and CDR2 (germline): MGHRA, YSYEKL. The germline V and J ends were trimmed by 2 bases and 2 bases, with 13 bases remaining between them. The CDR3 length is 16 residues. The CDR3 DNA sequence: TGCGCCAGCAGCCAACCCACAGGGTCCCCCTACAATGAGCAGTTCTTC. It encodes CASSQPTGSPYNEQFF.

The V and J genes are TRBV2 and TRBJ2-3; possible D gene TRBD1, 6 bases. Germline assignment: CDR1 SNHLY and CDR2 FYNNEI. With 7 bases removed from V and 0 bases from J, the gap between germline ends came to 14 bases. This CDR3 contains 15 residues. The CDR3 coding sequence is TGTGCCAGCAACGAACAGGGTCCTAGCACAGATACGCAGTATTTT. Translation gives CASNEQGPSTDTQYF.

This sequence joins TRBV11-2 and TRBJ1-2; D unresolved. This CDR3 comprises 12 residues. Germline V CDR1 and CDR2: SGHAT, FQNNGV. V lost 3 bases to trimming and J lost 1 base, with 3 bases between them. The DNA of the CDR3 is TGTGCCAGCAGCTTCCGTAACTATGGCTACACCTTC. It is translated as CASSFRNYGYTF.

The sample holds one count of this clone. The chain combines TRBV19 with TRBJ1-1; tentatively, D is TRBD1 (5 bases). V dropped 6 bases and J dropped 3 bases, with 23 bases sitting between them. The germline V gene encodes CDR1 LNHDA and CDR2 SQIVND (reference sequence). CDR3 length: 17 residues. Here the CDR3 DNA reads TGTGCCAGTAGCCGTTATTGGGGCAGGGAATCGGACACTGAAGCTTTCTTT. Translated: CASSRYWGRESDTEAFF. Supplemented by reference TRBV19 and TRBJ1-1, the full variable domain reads DGGITQSPKYLFRKEGQNVTLSCEQNLNHDAMYWYRQDPGQGLRLIYYSQIVNDFQKGDIAEGYSVSREKKESFPLTVTSAQKNPTAFYLCASSRYWGRESDTEAFFGQGTRLTVV.

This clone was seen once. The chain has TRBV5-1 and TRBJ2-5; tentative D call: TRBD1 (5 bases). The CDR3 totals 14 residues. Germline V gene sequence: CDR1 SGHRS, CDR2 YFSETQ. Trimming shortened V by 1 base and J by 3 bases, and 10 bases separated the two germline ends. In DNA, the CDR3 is TGCGCCAGCAGCTTGATAGACAGCAAAGAGACCCAGTACTTC. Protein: CASSLIDSKETQYF.

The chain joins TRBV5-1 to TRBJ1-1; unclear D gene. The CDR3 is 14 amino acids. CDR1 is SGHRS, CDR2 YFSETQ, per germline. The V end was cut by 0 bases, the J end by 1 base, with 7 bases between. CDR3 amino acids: CASSLVAANTEAFF. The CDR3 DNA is TGCGCCAGCAGCTTGGTGGCAGCGAACACTGAAGCTTTCTTT. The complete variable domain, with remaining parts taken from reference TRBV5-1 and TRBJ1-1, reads KAGVTQTPRYLIKTRGQQVTLSCSPISGHRSVSWYQQTPGQGLQFLFEYFSETQRNKGNFPGRFSGRQFSNSRSEMNVSTLELGDSALYLCASSLVAANTEAFFGQGTRLTVV.

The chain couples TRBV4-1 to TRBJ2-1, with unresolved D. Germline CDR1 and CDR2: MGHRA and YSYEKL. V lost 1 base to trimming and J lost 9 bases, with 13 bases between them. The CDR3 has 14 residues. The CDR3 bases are TGCGCCAGCAGCCAAGGACTTCCGCGAGGTGAGCAGTTCTTC. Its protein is CASSQGLPRGEQFF.

This CDR3 is CASSDFGTGGTETQYF. The CDR3 DNA is TGCGCCAGCAGTGATTTCGGGACAGGGGGCACAGAGACCCAGTACTTC. This chain uses TRBV10-1 with TRBJ2-5, with 12 positions matching TRBD1. Germline V CDR1 and CDR2: WNHNN, SYGVQD (reference sequence). The CDR3 contains 16 residues. After removal of 3 bases from V and 4 bases from J, the junction contained 6 bases not matched to a gene.

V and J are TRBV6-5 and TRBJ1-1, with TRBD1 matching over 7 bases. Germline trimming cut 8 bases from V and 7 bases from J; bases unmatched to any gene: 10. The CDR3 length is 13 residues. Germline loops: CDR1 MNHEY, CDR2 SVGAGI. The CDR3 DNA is TGTGCCAGCGGACGAATACAGGGGAATGAAGCTTTCTTT. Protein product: CASGRIQGNEAFF.

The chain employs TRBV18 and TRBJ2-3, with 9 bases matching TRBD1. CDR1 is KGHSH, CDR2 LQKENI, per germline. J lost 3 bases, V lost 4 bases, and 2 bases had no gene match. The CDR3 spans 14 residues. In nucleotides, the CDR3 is TGTGCCAGCTCACGGGACAGGGAGACAGATACGCAGTATTTT. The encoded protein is CASSRDRETDTQYF.

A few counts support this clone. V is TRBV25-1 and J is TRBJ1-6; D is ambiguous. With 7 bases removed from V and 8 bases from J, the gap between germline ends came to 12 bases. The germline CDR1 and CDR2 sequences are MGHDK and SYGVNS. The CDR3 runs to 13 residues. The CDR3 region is CASTAGWDSPLHF. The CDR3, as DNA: TGTGCCAGCACCGCCGGCTGGGATTCACCCCTCCACTTT.

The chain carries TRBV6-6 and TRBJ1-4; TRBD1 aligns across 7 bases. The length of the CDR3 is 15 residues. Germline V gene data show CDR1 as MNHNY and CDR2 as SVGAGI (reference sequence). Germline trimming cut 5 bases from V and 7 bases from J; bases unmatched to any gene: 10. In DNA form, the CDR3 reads TGTGCCAGCAGTCCCGTCCAGGGGGGGGCTGAAAAACTGTTTTTT. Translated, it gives CASSPVQGGAEKLFF.

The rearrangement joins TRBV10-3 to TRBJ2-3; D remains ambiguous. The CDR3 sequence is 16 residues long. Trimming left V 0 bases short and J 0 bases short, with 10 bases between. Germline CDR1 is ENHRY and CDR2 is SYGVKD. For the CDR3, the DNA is TGTGCCATCAGTGAGTCGAGACCTACTAGCACAGATACGCAGTATTTT. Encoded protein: CAISESRPTSTDTQYF.

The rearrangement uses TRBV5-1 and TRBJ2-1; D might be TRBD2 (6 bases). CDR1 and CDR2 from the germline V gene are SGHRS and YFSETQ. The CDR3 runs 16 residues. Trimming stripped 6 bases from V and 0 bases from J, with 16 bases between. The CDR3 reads CASNDPAGSSYNEQFF. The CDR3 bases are TGCGCCAGCAACGACCCGGCGGGGAGCTCCTACAATGAGCAGTTCTTC.

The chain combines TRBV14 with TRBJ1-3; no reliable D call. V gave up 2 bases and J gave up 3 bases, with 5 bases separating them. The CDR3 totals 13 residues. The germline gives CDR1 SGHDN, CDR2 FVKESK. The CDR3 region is CASSQSVGNTIYF. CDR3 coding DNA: TGTGCCAGCAGCCAATCAGTTGGAAACACCATATATTTT.

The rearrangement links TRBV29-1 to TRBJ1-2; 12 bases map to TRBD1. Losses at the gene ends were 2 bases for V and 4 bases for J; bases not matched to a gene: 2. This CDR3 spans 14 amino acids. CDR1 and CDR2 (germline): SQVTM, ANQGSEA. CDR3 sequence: CSVERDRGLYGYTF. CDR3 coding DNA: TGCAGCGTTGAAAGGGACAGGGGGCTCTATGGCTACACCTTC. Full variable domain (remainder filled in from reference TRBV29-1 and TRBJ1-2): SAVISQKPSRDICQRGTSLTIQCQVDSQVTMMFWYRQQPGQSLTLIATANQGSEATYESGFVIDKFPISRPNLTFSTLTVSNMSPEDSSIYLCSVERDRGLYGYTFGSGTRLTVV.

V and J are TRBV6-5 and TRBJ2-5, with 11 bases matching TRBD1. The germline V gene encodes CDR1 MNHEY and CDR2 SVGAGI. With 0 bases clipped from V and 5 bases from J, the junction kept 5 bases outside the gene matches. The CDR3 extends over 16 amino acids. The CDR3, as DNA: TGTGCCAGCAGTTACTCGGGACAGGGGGAAGGGGAGACCCAGTACTTC. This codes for CASSYSGQGEGETQYF.

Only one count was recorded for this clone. The CDR3 reads CSASNPRGVSKNIQYF. Here the CDR3 DNA reads TGCAGTGCTAGTAACCCTAGGGGGGTCTCCAAAAACATTCAGTACTTC. The V gene is TRBV20-1, the J gene TRBJ2-4; TRBD1 or TRBD2 may be the D gene (6 bases each). CDR1 is DFQATT and CDR2 is SNEGSKA in the germline V gene (reference sequence). The CDR3 extends over 16 amino acids. Trimming took 3 bases from V and 2 from J, leaving 17 bases between them.

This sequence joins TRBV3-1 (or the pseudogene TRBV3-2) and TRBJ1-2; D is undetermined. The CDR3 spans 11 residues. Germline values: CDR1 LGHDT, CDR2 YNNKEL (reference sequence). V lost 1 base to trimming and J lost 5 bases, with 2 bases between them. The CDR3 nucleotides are TGTGCCAGCAGCCAAGGGTATGGCTACACCTTC. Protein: CASSQGYGYTF.

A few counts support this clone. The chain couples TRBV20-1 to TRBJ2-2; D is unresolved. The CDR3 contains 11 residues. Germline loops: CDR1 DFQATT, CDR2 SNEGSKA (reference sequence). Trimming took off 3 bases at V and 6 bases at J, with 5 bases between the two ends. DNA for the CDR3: TGCAGTGCTAGCGGTCCCGGGGAGCTGTTTTTT. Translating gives CSASGPGELFF.

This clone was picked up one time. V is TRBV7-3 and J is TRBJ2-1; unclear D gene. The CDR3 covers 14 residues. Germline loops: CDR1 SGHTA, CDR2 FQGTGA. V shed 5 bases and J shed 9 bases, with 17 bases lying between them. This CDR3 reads CASSIQAGYGEQFF. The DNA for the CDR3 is TGTGCCAGCAGCATTCAAGCCGGGTACGGTGAGCAGTTCTTC. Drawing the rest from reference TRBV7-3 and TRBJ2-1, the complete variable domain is GAGVSQTPSNKVTEKGKYVELRCDPISGHTALYWYRQSLGQGPEFLIYFQGTGAADDSGLPNDRFFAVRPEGSVSTLKIQRTERGDSAVYLCASSIQAGYGEQFFGPGTRLTVL.

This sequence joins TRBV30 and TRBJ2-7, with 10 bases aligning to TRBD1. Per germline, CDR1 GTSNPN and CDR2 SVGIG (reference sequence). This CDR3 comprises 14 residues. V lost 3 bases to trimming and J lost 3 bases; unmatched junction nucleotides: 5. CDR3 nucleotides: TGTGCCTGGAGCGCCCGGACAGGGGGCTACGAGCAGTACGTC. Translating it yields CAWSARTGGYEQYV.

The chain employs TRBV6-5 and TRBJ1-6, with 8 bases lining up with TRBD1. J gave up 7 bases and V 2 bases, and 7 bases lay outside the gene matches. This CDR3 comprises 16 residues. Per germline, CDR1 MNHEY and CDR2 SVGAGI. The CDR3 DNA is TGTGCCAGCAGTTACACATCCGGGACAGGAAATTCACCCCTCCACTTT. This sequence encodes CASSYTSGTGNSPLHF.

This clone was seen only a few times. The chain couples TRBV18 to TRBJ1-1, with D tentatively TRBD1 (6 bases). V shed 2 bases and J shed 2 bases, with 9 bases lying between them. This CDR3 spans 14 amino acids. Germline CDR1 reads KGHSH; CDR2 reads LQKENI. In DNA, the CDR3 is TGTGCCAGCTCACCAACACAGGGTAACACTGAAGCTTTCTTT. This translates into CASSPTQGNTEAFF.

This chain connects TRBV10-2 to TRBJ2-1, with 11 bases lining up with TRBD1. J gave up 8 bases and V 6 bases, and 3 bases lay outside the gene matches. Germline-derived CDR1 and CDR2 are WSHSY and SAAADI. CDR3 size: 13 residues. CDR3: CASRDRGRDEQFF. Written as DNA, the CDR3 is TGCGCCAGCAGGGACAGGGGGCGGGATGAGCAGTTCTTC.